The T cell receptor beta chain under discussion was sequenced for a study of OX40 agonist ivuxolimab in advanced cancers. Overall study findings and caveats: Partly responding patients at 0.1-3.0 mg/kg showed some of the smallest clonal expansion.

Patients with autoimmune history or systemic immunosuppression were excluded. Only in-frame clones appear in the TCRdb table, and some are missing; sequencing was by immunoSEQ multiplex PCR. The table records tens of thousands of clones, about 87% of them present only once. This CDR3 spans 15 amino acids. Deletions cut 2 bases from V and 2 bases from J, with 13 bases between. Germline V lookup: CDR1 ENHRY, CDR2 SYGVKD. Turning to this clone: Its cognate antigen is unknown.

The sequencing used CD4+ or CD8+ T cells sorted from blood, collected in a trial of the OX40 agonist ivuxolimab. The chain is built from TRBV10-3 and TRBJ2-7; D remains ambiguous. The sequence derives from an adult with an advanced solid tumor such as melanoma, head and neck, liver or kidney cancer. The CDR3 loop is CAISETIGGPYEQYF. CDR3 coding DNA: TGTGCCATCAGTGAGACGATAGGTGGACCCTACGAGCAGTACTTC.